This paragraph covers one T cell receptor beta chain sequence. Its antigen is currently not known. No qualities accompany the bases; no much larger clone lies one base away. The data belong to a study of T cell responses to AZD1222 COVID-19 vaccine (TCRdb year 2021). About the study as a whole: Because spike-specific TCR depth and breadth did not differ between the two schedules, AZD1222 recipients who got a second dose at roughly 4 weeks were pooled with those who got a second dose at roughly 12 weeks. A total of just over 230 trial participants underwent TCR sequencing, of whom 207 had received two doses of AZD1222 and around 25 had received two doses of the MenACWY control vaccine. Enrollment into the trials was organized by age into subgroups of 18-55, 56-69 and 70-plus years, and those subgroups contained about 150, 27 and 61 TCR-sequenced participants, respectively. What the research found in general, with its limitations: Vaccine-associated CD4 TCRs spanned the whole spike protein, with dominant responses in regions 160-218 and 743-854. Participants were mostly white British and included more females than males, and it was suggested by the authors that clonal diversity may have been underestimated. Because no day 14 peak-response samples were available, repertoires were characterized only after the peak T cell response. Reportedly, almost half of the unique spike-specific TCRs recognized epitopes lying outside the regions that are mutated in the B.1.351 and B.1.1.7 variants. Conclusions about previously exposed vaccinees are limited because only six or seven AZD1222 recipients were SARS-CoV-2 seropositive at baseline. In the small 56-69-year group, the increase in depth fell short of significance, most likely because of low power. After two AZD1222 doses, spike-specific TCR breadth and depth were significantly higher than at day 0 and than in MenACWY recipients.

The CDR3 regions of human TCRbeta chains were analyzed by immunosequencing. In the authors' own workflow: TCRs in the repertoires were compared against a reference library of SARS-CoV-2-specific TCRs that had been generated with the MIRA antigen-specificity platform. Breadth was defined as the fraction of unique TCRs that were SARS-CoV-2-associated. Depth was defined as the fraction of total T cells that were SARS-CoV-2-associated. Using the MIRA data, every spike-specific TCR was mapped to the spike region that the TCR reacted to and assigned to either a CD4 or a CD8 class. Log10-transformed breadth and depth values were compared by one-way ANOVA with Sidak's multiple comparisons tests. As stored in TCRdb, this immuneACCESS dataset retains in-frame rearrangements with V and J assigned. A fraction of the clones does not appear; measured against another copy, unresolved V genes explain less than half of the discrepancy, and the remainder lacks a known reason. That table gives V, J and clone size, and the DNA gave D and trimming. A total of about 150,000 clones appear in this sample, approximately 94% of them only once. The ten largest clones represent around 1.3% of the sample.

From the cysteine up to the phenylalanine, the CDR3 has a length of 14 residues. Of the read, only the CDR3 DNA is kept; its 42 bases are in frame from base 1. The CDR1 and CDR2 encoded by the germline V gene are SQVTM and ANQGSEA. The germline V and J ends show losses of 6 bases and 3 bases respectively, and no gene match explains 9 bases of the junction. The sample's time point label, in plain terms: baseline before first vaccination. Samples from vaccinated people were obtained from the UK trials COV001 and COV002, which included a single-blind randomized controlled phase 2/3 trial of AZD1222 (ChAdOx1 nCoV-19) in healthy adults. For TCRbeta chain sequencing, PBMC samples from trial participants were taken at day 0 and at day 28 after the second dose.

The rearranged segments are TRBV29-1 and TRBJ2-5, and 8 junction bases match TRBD1. This receptor was obtained from an adult in good health. The sequences come from peripheral blood, collected on day 0 of AZD1222 vaccination. In nucleotides, the sequence is TGCAGCGTGGATAGACAGGGGCTAGAAGAGACCCAGTACTTC. This gives the protein CSVDRQGLEETQYF.